Each of the 15 T cell receptor beta chains below was sequenced from the same sample in a study of blood T cell repertoires in COVID-19. TCRdb's copy holds only in-frame clones and misses some; the assay was immunoSEQ multiplex PCR. The table has a few hundred thousand clones, 75% to 90% seen once; the top ten hold 10% to 15%. Input material: peripheral blood. These receptors all stem from a woman in her 70s with COVID-19, enrolled during active disease.

The chain employs TRBV9 and TRBJ2-5; 7 nucleotides line up with TRBD1. V trimming: 2 bases; J trimming: 0 bases; junction bases outside the gene matches: 7. CDR3 length: 16 residues. Germline V gives CDR1 SGDLS, CDR2 YYNGEE. CDR3 sequence: CASSVASGGYQETQYF. Written as DNA, the CDR3 is TGTGCCAGCAGCGTCGCCTCAGGGGGTTACCAAGAGACCCAGTACTTC.

In its sample, this clone was seen a few times. The J gene is TRBJ1-4, the V gene TRBV5-1, with D perhaps matching TRBD1 (5 bases). V lost 0 bases to trimming and J lost 3 bases, with 9 bases between them. There are 15 residues in the CDR3. Germline assignment: CDR1 SGHRS and CDR2 YFSETQ. The DNA for the CDR3 is TGCGCCAGCAGCTTGGCCAAGGGGCCTAATGAAAAACTGTTTTTT. It encodes CASSLAKGPNEKLFF. The whole variable domain, filled in from reference TRBV5-1 and TRBJ1-4, reads KAGVTQTPRYLIKTRGQQVTLSCSPISGHRSVSWYQQTPGQGLQFLFEYFSETQRNKGNFPGRFSGRQFSNSRSEMNVSTLELGDSALYLCASSLAKGPNEKLFFGSGTQLSVL.

The genes are TRBV12-3 or TRBV12-4 and TRBJ2-2; D remains unclear. The CDR3 is 13 amino acids. V was clipped by 7 bases and J by 6 bases, with 12 bases between them. The CDR3 reads CASTLYFAGELFF. In DNA, the CDR3 is TGTGCCAGCACCCTCTACTTCGCCGGGGAGCTGTTTTTT.

V is TRBV28 and J is TRBJ1-5, with TRBD1 identical over 7 bases. J was trimmed by 6 bases and V by 6 bases; bases with no gene match: 11. This CDR3 is 15 amino acids long. Germline-derived CDR1 and CDR2 are MDHEN and SYDVKM. The CDR3 DNA follows: TGTGCCAGCAGCCAATTCGACAGGGATAGTCAGCCCCAGCATTTT. It codes for CASSQFDRDSQPQHF. Using reference TRBV28 and TRBJ1-5 for the parts outside the CDR3, the full variable domain is DVKVTQSSRYLVKRTGEKVFLECVQDMDHENMFWYRQDPGLGLRLIYFSYDVKMKEKGDIPEGYSVSREKKERFSLILESASTNQTSMYLCASSQFDRDSQPQHFGDGTRLSIL.

This clone was counted only a few times. CDR3 loop: CAWSVHRNQPQHF. The CDR3 nucleotides are TGTGCCTGGAGTGTACATCGCAATCAGCCCCAGCATTTT. The rearrangement joins TRBV30 to TRBJ1-5; no definite D call. Germline CDR1 GTSNPN, CDR2 SVGIG (reference sequence). The CDR3 has 13 amino acids. V was trimmed by 0 bases and J by 2 bases, leaving 5 bases between them.

The rearrangement links TRBV29-1 to TRBJ2-5; D is unresolved. CDR1 and CDR2 from the germline V gene are SQVTM and ANQGSEA. V lost 2 bases and J 5 bases, leaving 9 bases between the germline ends. The CDR3 runs 12 residues. The CDR3 region is CSVESGDETQYF. The CDR3 region has the DNA TGCAGCGTTGAATCCGGTGATGAGACCCAGTACTTC.

This chain joins TRBV27 and TRBJ2-7; 8 bases line up with TRBD2. The V segment lost 8 bases and the J segment 4 bases; nucleotides outside the gene matches: 7. The germline V gene has CDR1 MNHEY and CDR2 SMNVEV (reference sequence). This CDR3 is built from 13 residues. The CDR3 DNA sequence: TGTGCCAGCCGGCCGGGGGGGGCTTACGAGCAGTACTTC. Translating gives CASRPGGAYEQYF.

V gene TRBV7-9 combines with J gene TRBJ2-1, with 7 nucleotides matching TRBD2. J was trimmed by 5 bases and V by 3 bases; bases with no gene match: 10. This CDR3 spans 16 amino acids. Germline V gene lookup returns CDR1 SEHNR and CDR2 FQNEAQ (reference sequence). CDR3 region: CASSFFVLTSNNEQFF. The CDR3 nucleotides are TGTGCCAGCAGCTTCTTCGTTTTGACTAGCAACAATGAGCAGTTCTTC.

The V call is TRBV28, the J call TRBJ2-2; D is uncertain. V dropped 4 bases and J dropped 8 bases, with 2 bases sitting between them. The germline gives CDR1 MDHEN, CDR2 SYDVKM. The CDR3 is 10 amino acids. The CDR3 DNA is TGTGCCAGCAGTTCGGGGGAGCTGTTTTTT. Amino acids: CASSSGELFF.

This clone occurred once. The CDR3: CASSFSSVQMNTEAFF. DNA for the CDR3: TGCGCCAGCAGCTTCTCATCGGTACAGATGAACACTGAAGCTTTCTTT. The V gene is TRBV5-1, the J gene TRBJ1-1; unclear D gene. Germline V CDR1 and CDR2: SGHRS, YFSETQ. The CDR3 is 16 amino acids. Trimming cost V 2 bases and J 0 bases, with 14 bases left between them.

The chain employs TRBV24-1 and TRBJ1-4; possible D gene TRBD1, 6 bases. Germline V gene data show CDR1 as KGHDR and CDR2 as SFDVKD. V was pared by 3 bases and J by 0 bases, with 7 bases between. The CDR3 totals 15 residues. The CDR3 is CATSDRTATNEKLFF. CDR3 coding DNA: TGTGCCACCAGTGATCGGACAGCAACTAATGAAAAACTGTTTTTT.

The chain joins TRBV9 to TRBJ2-7; D not resolved. CDR1 and CDR2 (germline): SGDLS, YYNGEE. V was shortened by 0 bases and J by 0 bases, with 10 bases between the two germline ends. This CDR3 region has 15 residues. CDR3 region: CASSVGQANSYEQYF. DNA for the CDR3: TGTGCCAGCAGCGTAGGTCAGGCGAACTCCTACGAGCAGTACTTC. The full variable domain, its missing parts supplied by reference TRBV9 and TRBJ2-7, is DSGVTQTPKHLITATGQRVTLRCSPRSGDLSVYWYQQSLDQGLQFLIQYYNGEERAKGNILERFSAQQFPDLHSELNLSSLELGDSALYFCASSVGQANSYEQYFGPGTRLTVT.

The rearrangement joins TRBV9 to TRBJ2-1; D perhaps matches TRBD1 (6 bases). Germline CDR1 SGDLS, CDR2 YYNGEE. The CDR3 extends over 13 amino acids. Trimming pared 1 base from V and 7 bases from J, leaving 9 bases between. The CDR3 DNA follows: TGTGCCAGCAGCGTACAGGGGAAAAATGAGCAGTTCTTC. This codes for CASSVQGKNEQFF. Full variable domain (rest looked up from reference TRBV9 and TRBJ2-1): DSGVTQTPKHLITATGQRVTLRCSPRSGDLSVYWYQQSLDQGLQFLIQYYNGEERAKGNILERFSAQQFPDLHSELNLSSLELGDSALYFCASSVQGKNEQFFGPGTRLTVL.

In this sample, this clone turned up a few times. The rearrangement uses TRBV27 and TRBJ2-7; D not certain. Between the trimmed V and J ends, which lost 1 base and 4 bases, there was a span of 14 bases. The CDR3 runs 15 residues. Germline CDR1 reads MNHEY; CDR2 reads SMNVEV (reference sequence). The CDR3 loop reads CASSLLGGSMYEQYF. CDR3 coding DNA: TGTGCCAGCAGTTTATTAGGCGGTTCAATGTACGAGCAGTACTTC.

This sequence joins TRBV12-5 and TRBJ1-5; TRBD1 matches 8 bases. CDR1 is LGHNT, CDR2 FRNRAP, per germline. The CDR3 contains 20 residues. V lost 3 bases, J lost 3 bases, and 19 bases stayed unmatched. The CDR3 nucleotides read TGTGCTAGTGGTTTCAGACCTCTAGGACTTGGACAGGGCCCCAATCAGCCCCAGCATTTT. Its translation is CASGFRPLGLGQGPNQPQHF.